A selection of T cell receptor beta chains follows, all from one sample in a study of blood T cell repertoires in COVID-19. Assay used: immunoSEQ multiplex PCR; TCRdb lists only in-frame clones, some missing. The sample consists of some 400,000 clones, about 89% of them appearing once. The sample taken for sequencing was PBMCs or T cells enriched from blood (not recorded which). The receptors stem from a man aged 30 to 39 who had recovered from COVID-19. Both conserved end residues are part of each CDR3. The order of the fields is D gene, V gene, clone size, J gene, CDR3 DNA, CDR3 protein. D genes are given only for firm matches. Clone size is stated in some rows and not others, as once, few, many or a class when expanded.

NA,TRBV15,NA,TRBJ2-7,TGTGCCACCGCAGAAGAGACAATTCCCTACGAGCAGTACTTC,CATAEETIPYEQYF
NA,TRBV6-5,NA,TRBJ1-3,TGTGCCAGCCAAAGGGGATATAGCTCTGGAAACACCATATATTTT,CASQRGYSSGNTIYF
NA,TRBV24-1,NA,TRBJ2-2,TGTGCCACCAGTGGGAGAACCGGGGAGCTGTTTTTT,CATSGRTGELFF
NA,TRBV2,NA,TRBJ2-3,TGTGCCAGCAGTGTGTTGGAGGGGATACCTAGCACAGATACGCAGTATTTT,CASSVLEGIPSTDTQYF
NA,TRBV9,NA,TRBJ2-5,TGTGCCAGCAGCGAAACTAGCCGGGAGACCCAGTACTTC,CASSETSRETQYF
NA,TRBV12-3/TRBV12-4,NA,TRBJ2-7,TGTGCCAGCAGTCTCCGACAGGCCTACGAGCAGTACTTC,CASSLRQAYEQYF
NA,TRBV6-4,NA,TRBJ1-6,TGTGCCAGCAGTCAATTTCGGGGTAATTCACCCCTCCACTTT,CASSQFRGNSPLHF
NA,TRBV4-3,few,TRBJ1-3,TGCGCCAGCAGCCATTTGGGAGATGGAAACACCATATATTTT,CASSHLGDGNTIYF
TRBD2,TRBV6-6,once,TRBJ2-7,TGTGCCAGCAAAAGTCTAGCGGGGGGGCTCTACGAGCAGTACTTC,CASKSLAGGLYEQYF
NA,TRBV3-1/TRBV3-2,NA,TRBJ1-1,TGTGCCAGCAGCCGGGGGGAAGGCGGGGCTGAAGCTTTCTTT,CASSRGEGGAEAFF
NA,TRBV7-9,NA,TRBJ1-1,TGTGCCAGCAGCTTCCGTGGGCAGGGCGTCACTGAAGCTTTCTTT,CASSFRGQGVTEAFF
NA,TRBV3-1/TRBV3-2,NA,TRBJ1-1,TGTGCCAGCAGCCGGGTATTTCAGGGGCCCAACACTGAAGCTTTCTTT,CASSRVFQGPNTEAFF
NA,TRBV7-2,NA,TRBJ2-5,TGTGCCAGCACCCCCGCCCCGAGGGAGACCCAGTACTTC,CASTPAPRETQYF
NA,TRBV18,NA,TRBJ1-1,TGTGCCAGCTCACCGGAACAGATGAACACTGAAGCTTTCTTT,CASSPEQMNTEAFF
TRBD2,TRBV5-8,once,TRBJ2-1,TGTGCCAGCAGCTTGTTACTAGTGGTCGGGGGGAATGAGCAGTTCTTC,CASSLLLVVGGNEQFF
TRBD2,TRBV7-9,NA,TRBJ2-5,TGTGCCAGCAGCTTACTAGCGGGCCAAGAGACCCAGTACTTC,CASSLLAGQETQYF